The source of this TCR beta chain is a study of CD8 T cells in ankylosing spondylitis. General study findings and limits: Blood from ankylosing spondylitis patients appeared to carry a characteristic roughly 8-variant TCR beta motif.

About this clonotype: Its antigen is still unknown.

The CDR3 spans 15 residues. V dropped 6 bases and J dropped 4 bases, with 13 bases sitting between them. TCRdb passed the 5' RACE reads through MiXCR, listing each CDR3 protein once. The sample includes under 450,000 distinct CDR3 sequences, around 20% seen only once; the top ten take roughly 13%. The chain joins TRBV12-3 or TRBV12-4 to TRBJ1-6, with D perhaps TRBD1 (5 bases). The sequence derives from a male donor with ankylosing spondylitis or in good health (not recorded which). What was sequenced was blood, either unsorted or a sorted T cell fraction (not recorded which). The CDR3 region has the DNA TGTGCCAGCAGCCTTGGGGAGGGGTATAATTCACCCCTCCACTTT. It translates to CASSLGEGYNSPLHF.